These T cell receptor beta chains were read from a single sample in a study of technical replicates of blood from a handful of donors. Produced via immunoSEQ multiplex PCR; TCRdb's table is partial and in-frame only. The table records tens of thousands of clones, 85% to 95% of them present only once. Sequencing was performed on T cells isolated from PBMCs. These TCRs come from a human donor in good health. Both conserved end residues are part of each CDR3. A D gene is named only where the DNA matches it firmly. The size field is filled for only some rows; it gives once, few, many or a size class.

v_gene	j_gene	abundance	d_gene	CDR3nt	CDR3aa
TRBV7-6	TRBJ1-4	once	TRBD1	TGTGCCAGCAGTCTCCGTGGGACAGGGTTCGAAAAACTGTTTTTT	CASSLRGTGFEKLFF
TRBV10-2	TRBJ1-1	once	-	TGCGCCAGCAGTGAGTACGGGGGGACTGAAGCTTTCTTT	CASSEYGGTEAFF
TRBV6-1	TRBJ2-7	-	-	TGTGCCAGCAGTGAAGCTTTAGCGCCTACCTACGAGCAGTACTTC	CASSEALAPTYEQYF
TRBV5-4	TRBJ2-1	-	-	TGTGCCAGCAGTTCAGGGGTGGGCAATGAGCAGTTCTTC	CASSSGVGNEQFF
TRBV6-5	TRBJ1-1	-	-	TGTGCCAGCACCCGAGGAGGGGCTATGAACACTGAAGCTTTCTTT	CASTRGGAMNTEAFF
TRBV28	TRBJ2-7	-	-	TGTGCCAGCAGTTTTTCCCCTGAGCAGTACTTC	CASSFSPEQYF
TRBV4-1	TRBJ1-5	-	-	TGCGCCAGCAGCCAAAAAAGCCCCATTAGCAATCAGCCCCAGCATTTT	CASSQKSPISNQPQHF
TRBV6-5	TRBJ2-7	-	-	TGTGCCAGCAGCTCAAGTGGCAGTTCCTACGAGCAGTACTTC	CASSSSGSSYEQYF
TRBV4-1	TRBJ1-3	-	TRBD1	TGCGCCAGCAGCCTTTCCGGGACAGGGGTAGGAAACACCATATATTTT	CASSLSGTGVGNTIYF
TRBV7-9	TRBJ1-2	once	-	TGTGCCAGCAGCTTAGAGCAGGGGTTAATCTATGGCTACACCTTC	CASSLEQGLIYGYTF
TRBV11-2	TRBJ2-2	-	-	TGTGCCAGCAGCTCTACAGCGAACACCGGGGAGCTGTTTTTT	CASSSTANTGELFF
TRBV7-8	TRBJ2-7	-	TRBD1	TGTGCCAGCAGCCACCCGACAGGGTCCTACGAGCAGTACTTC	CASSHPTGSYEQYF
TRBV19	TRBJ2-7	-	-	TGTGCCAGTGCCCACGGCGGAACCTACGAGCAGTACTTC	CASAHGGTYEQYF
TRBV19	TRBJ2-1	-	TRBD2	TGTGCCAGTAGTCCCTTGCAGCGGGAGACTCCCTACAATGAGCAGTTCTTC	CASSPLQRETPYNEQFF